What follows is one TCR beta chain and its context. TCRdb reprocessed the RT-PCR reads via MiXCR and lists one record per CDR3 protein. The sample holds about 700,000 distinct CDR3 sequences; more than 13% are singletons and the top ten take 3.6%. The sequence was obtained from a female donor in good health, serving as a healthy control. Sequences were obtained from memory CD4+ T cells from blood.

The CDR3 spells CASSSSVGLSSTDTQYF. DNA for the CDR3: TGTGCCAGCAGTTCCTCGGTGGGCCTTTCCAGCACAGATACGCAGTATTTT. The V call is TRBV12-3 or TRBV12-4, the J call TRBJ2-3, with D hard to call. With 4 bases removed from V and 0 bases from J, the gap between germline ends came to 17 bases. The CDR3 length is 17 residues.